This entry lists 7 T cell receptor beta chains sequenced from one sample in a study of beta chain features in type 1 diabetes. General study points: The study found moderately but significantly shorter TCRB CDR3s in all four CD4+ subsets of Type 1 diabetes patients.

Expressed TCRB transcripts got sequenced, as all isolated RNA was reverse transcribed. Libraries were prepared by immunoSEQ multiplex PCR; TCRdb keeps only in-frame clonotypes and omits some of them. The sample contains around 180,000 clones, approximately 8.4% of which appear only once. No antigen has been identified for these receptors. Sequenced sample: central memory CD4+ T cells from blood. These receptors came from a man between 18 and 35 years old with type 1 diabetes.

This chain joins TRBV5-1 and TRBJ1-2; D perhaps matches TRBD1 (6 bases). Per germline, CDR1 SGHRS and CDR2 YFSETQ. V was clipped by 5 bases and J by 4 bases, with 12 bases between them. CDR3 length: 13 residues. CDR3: CASSHDRTYGYTF. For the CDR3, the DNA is TGCGCCAGCAGTCACGACAGGACCTATGGCTACACCTTC. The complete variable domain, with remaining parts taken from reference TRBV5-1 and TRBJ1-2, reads KAGVTQTPRYLIKTRGQQVTLSCSPISGHRSVSWYQQTPGQGLQFLFEYFSETQRNKGNFPGRFSGRQFSNSRSEMNVSTLELGDSALYLCASSHDRTYGYTFGSGTRLTVV.

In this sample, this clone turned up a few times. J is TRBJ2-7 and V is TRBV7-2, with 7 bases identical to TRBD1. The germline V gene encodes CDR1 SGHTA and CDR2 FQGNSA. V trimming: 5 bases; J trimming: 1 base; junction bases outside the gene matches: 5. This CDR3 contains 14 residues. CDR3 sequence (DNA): TGTGCCAGCAGCACGACAGGGATTTCCTACGAGCAGTACTTC. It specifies CASSTTGISYEQYF.

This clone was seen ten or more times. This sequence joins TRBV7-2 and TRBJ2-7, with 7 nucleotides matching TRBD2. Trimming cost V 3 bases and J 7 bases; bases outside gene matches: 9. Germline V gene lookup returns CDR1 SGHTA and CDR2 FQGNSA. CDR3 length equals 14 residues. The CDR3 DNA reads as TGTGCCAGCAGCTTCGGGACTACTTCCGGAGAGCAGTACTTC. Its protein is CASSFGTTSGEQYF.

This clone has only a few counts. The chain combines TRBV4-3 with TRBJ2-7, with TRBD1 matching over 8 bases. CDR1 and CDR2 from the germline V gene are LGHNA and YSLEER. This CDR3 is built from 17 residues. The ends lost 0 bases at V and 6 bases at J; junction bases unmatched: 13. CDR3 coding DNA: TGCGCCAGCAGCCAAGACGGACAGGGATTCTCTGGGGGCGAGCAGTACTTC. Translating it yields CASSQDGQGFSGGEQYF.

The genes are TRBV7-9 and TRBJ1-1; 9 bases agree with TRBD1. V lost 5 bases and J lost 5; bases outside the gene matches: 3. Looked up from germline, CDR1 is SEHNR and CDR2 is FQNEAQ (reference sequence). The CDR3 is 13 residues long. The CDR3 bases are TGTGCCAGCAGCGCGACAGGGGGGACTGAAGCTTTCTTT. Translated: CASSATGGTEAFF.

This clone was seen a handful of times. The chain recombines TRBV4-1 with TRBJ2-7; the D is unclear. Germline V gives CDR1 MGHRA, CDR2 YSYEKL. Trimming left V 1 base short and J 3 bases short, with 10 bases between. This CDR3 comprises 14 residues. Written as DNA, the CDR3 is TGCGCCAGCAGCCAAGTAACTGCCCTCTACGAGCAGTACTTC. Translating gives CASSQVTALYEQYF.

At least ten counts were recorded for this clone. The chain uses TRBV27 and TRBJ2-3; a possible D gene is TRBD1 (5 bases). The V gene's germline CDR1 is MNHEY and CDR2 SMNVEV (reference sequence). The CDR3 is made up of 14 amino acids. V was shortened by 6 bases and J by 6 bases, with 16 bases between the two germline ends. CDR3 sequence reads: CASRRFGAVDTQYF. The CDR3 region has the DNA TGTGCCAGCAGGCGGTTTGGGGCGGTGGATACGCAGTATTTT.